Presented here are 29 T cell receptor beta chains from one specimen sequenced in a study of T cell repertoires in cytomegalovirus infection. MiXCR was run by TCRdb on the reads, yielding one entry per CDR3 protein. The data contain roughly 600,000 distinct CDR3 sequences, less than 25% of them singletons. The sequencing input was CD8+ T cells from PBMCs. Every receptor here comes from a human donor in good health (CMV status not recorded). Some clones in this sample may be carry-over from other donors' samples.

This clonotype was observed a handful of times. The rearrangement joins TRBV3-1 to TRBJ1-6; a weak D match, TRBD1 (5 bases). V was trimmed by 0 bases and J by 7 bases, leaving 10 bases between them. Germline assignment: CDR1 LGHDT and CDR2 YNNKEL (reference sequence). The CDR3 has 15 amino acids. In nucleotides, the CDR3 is TGTGCCAGCAGCCAAGATTGGGACGTGAATTCACCCCTCCACTTT. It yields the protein CASSQDWDVNSPLHF. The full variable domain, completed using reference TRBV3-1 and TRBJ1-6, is DTAVSQTPKYLVTQMGNDKSIKCEQNLGHDTMYWYKQDSKKFLKIMFSYNNKELIINETVPNRFSPKSPDKAHLNLHINSLELGDSAVYFCASSQDWDVNSPLHFGNGTRLTVT.

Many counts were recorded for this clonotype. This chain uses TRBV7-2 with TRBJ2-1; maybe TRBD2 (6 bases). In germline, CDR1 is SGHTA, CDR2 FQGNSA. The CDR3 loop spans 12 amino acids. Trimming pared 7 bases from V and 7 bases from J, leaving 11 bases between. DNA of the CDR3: TGTGCCAGCACCTTCGGAGGGAATGAGCAGTTCTTC. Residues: CASTFGGNEQFF.

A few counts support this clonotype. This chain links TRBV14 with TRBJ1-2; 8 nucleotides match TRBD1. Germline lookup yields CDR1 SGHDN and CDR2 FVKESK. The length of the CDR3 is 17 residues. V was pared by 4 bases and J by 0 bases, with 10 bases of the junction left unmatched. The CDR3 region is CASSPGGQGLANYGYTF. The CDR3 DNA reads TGTGCCAGCAGCCCGGGAGGACAGGGCTTAGCTAACTATGGCTACACCTTC.

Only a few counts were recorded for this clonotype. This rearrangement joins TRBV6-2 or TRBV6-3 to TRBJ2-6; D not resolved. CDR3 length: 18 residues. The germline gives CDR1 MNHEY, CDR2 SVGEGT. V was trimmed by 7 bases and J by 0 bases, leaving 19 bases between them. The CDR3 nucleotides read TGTGCCAGCACCCCGAGGTTCGGCAAACCCTCTGGGGCCAACGTCCTGACTTTC. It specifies CASTPRFGKPSGANVLTF.

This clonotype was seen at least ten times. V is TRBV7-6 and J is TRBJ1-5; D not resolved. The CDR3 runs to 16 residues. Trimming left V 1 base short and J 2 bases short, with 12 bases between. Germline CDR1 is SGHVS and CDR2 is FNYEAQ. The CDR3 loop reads CASSLGAVEGNQPQHF. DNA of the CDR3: TGTGCCAGCAGCTTAGGGGCGGTGGAGGGCAATCAGCCCCAGCATTTT.

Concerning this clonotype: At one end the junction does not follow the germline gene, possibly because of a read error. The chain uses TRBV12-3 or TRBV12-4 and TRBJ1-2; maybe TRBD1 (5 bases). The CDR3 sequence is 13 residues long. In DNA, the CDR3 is TGTGCCAACAGTCCGACAGTCAAAAATGGCTACACCTTC. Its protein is CANSPTVKNGYTF.

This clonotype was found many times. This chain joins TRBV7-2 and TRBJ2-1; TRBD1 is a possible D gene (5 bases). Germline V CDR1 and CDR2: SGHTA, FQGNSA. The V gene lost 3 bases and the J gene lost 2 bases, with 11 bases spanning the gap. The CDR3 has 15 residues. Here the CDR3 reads CASSLGHTPYNEQFF. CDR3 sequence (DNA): TGTGCCAGCAGCTTGGGGCACACGCCCTACAATGAGCAGTTCTTC.

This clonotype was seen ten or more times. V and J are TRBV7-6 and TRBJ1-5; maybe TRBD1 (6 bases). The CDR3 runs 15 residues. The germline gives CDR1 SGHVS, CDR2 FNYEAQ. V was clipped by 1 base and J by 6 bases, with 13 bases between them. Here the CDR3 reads CASSLEGGAGQPQHF. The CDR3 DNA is TGTGCCAGCAGCTTAGAGGGGGGGGCCGGTCAGCCCCAGCATTTT.

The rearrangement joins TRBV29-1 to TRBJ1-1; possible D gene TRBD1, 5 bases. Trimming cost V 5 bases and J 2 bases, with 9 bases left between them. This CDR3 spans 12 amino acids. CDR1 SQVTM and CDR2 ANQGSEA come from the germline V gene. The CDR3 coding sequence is TGCAGCGTTCACCAGGGTAACACTGAAGCTTTCTTT. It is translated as CSVHQGNTEAFF.

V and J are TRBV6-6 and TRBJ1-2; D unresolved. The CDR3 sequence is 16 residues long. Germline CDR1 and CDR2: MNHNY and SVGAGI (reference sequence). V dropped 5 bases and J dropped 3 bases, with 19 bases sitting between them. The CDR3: CASSQSSLFSDYGYTF. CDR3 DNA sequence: TGTGCCAGCAGTCAAAGCTCCCTTTTCTCGGACTATGGCTACACCTTC.

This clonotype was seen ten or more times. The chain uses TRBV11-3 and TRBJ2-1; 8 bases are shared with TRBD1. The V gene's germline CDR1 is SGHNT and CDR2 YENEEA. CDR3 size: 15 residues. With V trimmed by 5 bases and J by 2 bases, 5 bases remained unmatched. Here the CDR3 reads CASSDRGPPYNEQFF. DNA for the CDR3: TGTGCCAGCAGCGACAGGGGCCCTCCCTACAATGAGCAGTTCTTC.

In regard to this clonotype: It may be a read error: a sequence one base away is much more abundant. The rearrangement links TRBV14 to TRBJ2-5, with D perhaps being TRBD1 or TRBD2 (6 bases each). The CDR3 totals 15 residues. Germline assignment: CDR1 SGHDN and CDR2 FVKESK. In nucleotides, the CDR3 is TGTGTCAGCAGCCAAGAAACAGGGAGGAATGAGACCCAGTACTTC. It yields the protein CVSSQETGRNETQYF.

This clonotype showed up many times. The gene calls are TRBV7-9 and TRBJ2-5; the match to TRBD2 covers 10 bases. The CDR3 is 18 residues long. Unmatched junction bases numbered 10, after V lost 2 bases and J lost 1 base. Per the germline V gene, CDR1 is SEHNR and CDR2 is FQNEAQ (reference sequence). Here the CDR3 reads CASSLTPAGGLIQETQYF. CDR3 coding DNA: TGTGCCAGCAGCTTAACCCCAGCGGGGGGGCTCATCCAAGAGACCCAGTACTTC.

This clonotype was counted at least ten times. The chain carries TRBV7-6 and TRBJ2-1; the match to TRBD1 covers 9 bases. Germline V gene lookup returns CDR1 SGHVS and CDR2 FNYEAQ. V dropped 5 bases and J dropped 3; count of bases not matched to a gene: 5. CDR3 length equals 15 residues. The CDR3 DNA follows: TGTGCCAGCAGCCTCCGACAGGGGGTCTACAATGAGCAGTTCTTC. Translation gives CASSLRQGVYNEQFF.

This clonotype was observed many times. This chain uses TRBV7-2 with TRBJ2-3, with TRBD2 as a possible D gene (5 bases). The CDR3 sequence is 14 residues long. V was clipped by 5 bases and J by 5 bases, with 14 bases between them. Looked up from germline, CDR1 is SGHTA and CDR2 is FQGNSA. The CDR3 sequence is CASSPYRTVDTQYF. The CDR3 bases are TGTGCCAGCAGCCCCTATAGGACTGTAGATACGCAGTATTTT.

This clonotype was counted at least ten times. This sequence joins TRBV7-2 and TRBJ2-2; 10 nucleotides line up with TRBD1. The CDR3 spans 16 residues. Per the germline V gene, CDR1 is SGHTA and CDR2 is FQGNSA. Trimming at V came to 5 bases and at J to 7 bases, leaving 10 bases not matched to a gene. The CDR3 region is CASSGWGQGWHGELFF. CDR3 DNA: TGTGCCAGCAGCGGATGGGGACAGGGGTGGCACGGGGAGCTGTTTTTT.

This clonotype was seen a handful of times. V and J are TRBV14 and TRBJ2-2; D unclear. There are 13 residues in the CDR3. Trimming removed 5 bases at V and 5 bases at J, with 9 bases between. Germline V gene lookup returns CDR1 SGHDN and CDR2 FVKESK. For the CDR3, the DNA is TGTGCCAGCAGCGGTTATAGGACCGGGGAGCTGTTTTTT. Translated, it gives CASSGYRTGELFF.

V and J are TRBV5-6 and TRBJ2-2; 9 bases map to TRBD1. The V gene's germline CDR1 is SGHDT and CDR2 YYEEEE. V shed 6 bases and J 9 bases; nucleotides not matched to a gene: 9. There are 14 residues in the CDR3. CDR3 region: CASTPGTGLRELFF. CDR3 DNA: TGTGCCAGCACTCCCGGGACAGGGCTCCGGGAGCTGTTTTTT.

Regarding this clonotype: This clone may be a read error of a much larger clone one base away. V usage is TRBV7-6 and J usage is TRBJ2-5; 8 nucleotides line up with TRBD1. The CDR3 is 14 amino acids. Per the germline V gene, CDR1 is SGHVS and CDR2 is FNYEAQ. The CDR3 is CTSSLRTGNETQYF. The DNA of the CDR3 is TGTACCAGCAGCTTAAGGACAGGGAATGAGACCCAGTACTTC.

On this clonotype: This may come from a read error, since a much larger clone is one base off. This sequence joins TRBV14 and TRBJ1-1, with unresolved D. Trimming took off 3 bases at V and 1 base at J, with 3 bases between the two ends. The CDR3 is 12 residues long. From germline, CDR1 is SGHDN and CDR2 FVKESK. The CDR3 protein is CASSHENTEAFF. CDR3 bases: TGTGCCAGCAGCCACGAGAACACTGAAGCTTTCTTT.

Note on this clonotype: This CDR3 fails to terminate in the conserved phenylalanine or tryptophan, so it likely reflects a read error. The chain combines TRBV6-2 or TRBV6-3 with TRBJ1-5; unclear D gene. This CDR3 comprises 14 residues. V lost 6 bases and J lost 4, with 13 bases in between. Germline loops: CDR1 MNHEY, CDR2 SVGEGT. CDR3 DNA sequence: TGTGCCAGCAGCATAGGACGGAATAATCAGCCCCAGCATTTG. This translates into CASSIGRNNQPQHL.

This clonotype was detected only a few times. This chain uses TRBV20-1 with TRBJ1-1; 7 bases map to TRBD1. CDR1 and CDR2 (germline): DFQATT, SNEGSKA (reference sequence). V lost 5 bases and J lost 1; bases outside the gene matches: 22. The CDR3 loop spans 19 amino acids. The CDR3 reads CSARILPGQSKKTNTEAFF. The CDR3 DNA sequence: TGCAGTGCTCGAATACTCCCGGGACAGAGTAAGAAGACGAACACTGAAGCTTTCTTT.

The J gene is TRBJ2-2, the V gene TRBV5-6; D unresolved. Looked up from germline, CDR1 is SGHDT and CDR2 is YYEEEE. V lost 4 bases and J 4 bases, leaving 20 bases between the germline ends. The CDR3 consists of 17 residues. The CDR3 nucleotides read TGTGCCAGCAGCACCAGCCCGGTGCCGCCGGTCACCGGGGAGCTGTTTTTT. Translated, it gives CASSTSPVPPVTGELFF.

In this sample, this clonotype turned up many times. The CDR3 sequence is CASSLEYPGGTSGYTF. The CDR3 nucleotides are TGTGCCAGCAGCTTAGAGTACCCAGGGGGGACCTCGGGCTACACCTTC. The rearrangement joins TRBV7-2 to TRBJ1-2; 7 nucleotides agree with TRBD1. CDR3 length: 16 residues. V lost 1 base to trimming and J lost 8 bases; unmatched junction nucleotides: 13. CDR1 and CDR2 (germline): SGHTA, FQGNSA.

CDR3 bases: TGTACCACCTCTAGGGCACGGAAAATGAACACTGAAGCTTTCTTT. It translates to CTTSRARKMNTEAFF. The chain combines TRBV6-2 or TRBV6-3 with TRBJ1-1; D is uncertain. Germline V gene data show CDR1 as MNHEY and CDR2 as SVGEGT. CDR3 length equals 15 residues.

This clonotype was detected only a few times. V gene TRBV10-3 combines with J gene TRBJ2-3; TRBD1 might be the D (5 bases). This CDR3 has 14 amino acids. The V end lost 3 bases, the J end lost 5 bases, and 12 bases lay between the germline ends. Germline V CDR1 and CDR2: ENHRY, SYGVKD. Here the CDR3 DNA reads TGTGCCATCAGTGAAAAGGGGTTGGTAGATACGCAGTATTTT. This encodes CAISEKGLVDTQYF.

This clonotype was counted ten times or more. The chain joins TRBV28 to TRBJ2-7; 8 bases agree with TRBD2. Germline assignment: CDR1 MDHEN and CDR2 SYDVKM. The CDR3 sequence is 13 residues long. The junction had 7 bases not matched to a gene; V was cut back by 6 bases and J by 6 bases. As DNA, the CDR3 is TGTGCCAGCAGGGCGGGGGGAATTAGCGAGCAGTACGTC. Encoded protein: CASRAGGISEQYV.

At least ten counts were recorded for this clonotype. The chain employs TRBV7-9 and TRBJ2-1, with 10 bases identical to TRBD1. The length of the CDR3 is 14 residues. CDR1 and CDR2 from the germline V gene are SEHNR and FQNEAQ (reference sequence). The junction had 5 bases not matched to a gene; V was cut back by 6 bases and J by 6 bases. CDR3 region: CASRGTGAVNEQFF. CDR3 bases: TGTGCCAGCAGGGGGACAGGGGCTGTCAATGAGCAGTTCTTC.

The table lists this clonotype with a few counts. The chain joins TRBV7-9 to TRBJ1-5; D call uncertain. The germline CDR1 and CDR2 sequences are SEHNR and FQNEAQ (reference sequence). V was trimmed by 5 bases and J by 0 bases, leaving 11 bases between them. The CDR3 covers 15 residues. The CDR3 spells CASSARTDSNQPQHF. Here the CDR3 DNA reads TGTGCCAGCAGCGCCCGGACGGATAGCAATCAGCCCCAGCATTTT.